This T cell receptor (beta chain) is drawn from a study of Tregs in tolerant kidney transplant recipients. Study-level results: Expanding Tregs on activated donor B cells appeared to best identify donor-specific TCRbeta clones. Changing PCR primers prevented nucleotide comparison between some patients' samples. Antigen-driven expansion was suggested because donor-specific Tregs expanded more than all Tregs in tolerant patients.

The method was immunoSEQ multiplex PCR; TCRdb's version includes in-frame clones alone and lacks a portion of them. The data hold about 21,000 clones, with more than 65% observed a single time. Recipients received nonmyeloablative bone marrow transplants from related graft donors, with transient mixed chimerism. The CDR3 extends over 20 amino acids. V shed 0 bases, J shed 5 bases, and the junction held 19 bases outside the gene matches. CDR1 is LGHNA, CDR2 YNFKEQ, per germline. Comments on this clone: Its antigen is unidentified.

The sample consisted of CD8+ T cells from blood (PBMCs), taken 6 months after the transplant. The chain employs TRBV4-2 and TRBJ1-2; 9 bases are a match to TRBD1. The sequence came from a human patient who received a combined kidney and bone marrow transplant. Some T cells could come from the graft donor. For the CDR3, the DNA is TGTGCCAGCAGCCAAGAGTATAGTATTGGGGGACAGGGAGGAGAGTATGGCTACACCTTC. Its translation: CASSQEYSIGGQGGEYGYTF.